The 19 T cell receptor beta chains in this list originate from one sample, sequenced in a study of CD8+ T cells in alopecia areata (dated by TCRdb to the late 2010s). CD4+ cells from several biomarker-study patients were further sorted into CD25+CD127- cells. The protocol used for the library was the immunoSEQ multiplex PCR assay. RNA was extracted from all samples and reverse transcribed into cDNA as template for TCR sequencing. TCRdb retrieved this table from immuneACCESS and kept in-frame rearrangements only. Not all clones are present; in checked studies, unresolved V genes account for under half, and no reason is known for the remainder. In this sample the table shows 7,500 to 9,000 clones, just over 70% of which occur a single time. The top ten clones comprise under 3% of the sample. Input material: CD4+ Tregs sorted from blood. Receptor source: a human donor with alopecia areata.

Only one count was recorded for this clone. The V gene is TRBV11-2, the J gene TRBJ2-3; maybe TRBD1 (5 bases). V was trimmed by 2 bases and J by 3 bases, leaving 6 bases between them. Germline loops: CDR1 SGHAT, CDR2 FQNNGV. The CDR3 consists of 13 residues. CDR3 sequence reads: CASSLRTTDTQYF. In DNA form, the CDR3 reads TGTGCCAGCAGCTTAAGGACAACAGATACGCAGTATTTT.

This clone was counted once. The gene calls are TRBV10-3 and TRBJ1-1, with a weak D call TRBD1 (6 bases). V lost 6 bases, J lost 5 bases, and 10 bases lay in between. The germline V gene encodes CDR1 ENHRY and CDR2 SYGVKD. The CDR3 has 12 amino acids. DNA of the CDR3: TGTGCCATCAGGAAACAGGGAACTGAAGCTTTCTTT. Translated, it gives CAIRKQGTEAFF.

This clone was detected only a few times. The CDR3 is CASSESLQGGYEQYF. CDR3 DNA: TGTGCCAGCAGTGAATCTTTGCAGGGGGGCTACGAGCAGTACTTC. The gene calls are TRBV25-1 and TRBJ2-7; TRBD1 is a possible D gene (7 bases). V shed 1 base and J shed 3 bases, with 13 bases lying between them. The CDR3 is 15 residues long. Germline lookup yields CDR1 MGHDK and CDR2 SYGVNS.

This clone was observed a few times. V usage is TRBV7-6 and J usage is TRBJ2-3, with TRBD2 matching 9 bases. The CDR3 extends over 16 amino acids. With 5 bases clipped from V and 4 bases from J, the junction kept 10 bases outside the gene matches. Per germline, CDR1 SGHVS and CDR2 FNYEAQ. The CDR3 is CASSALLRGGPDTQYF. The CDR3 nucleotides are TGTGCCAGCAGCGCTCTCTTGCGGGGGGGTCCAGATACGCAGTATTTT.

The chain carries TRBV27 and TRBJ2-7; D is possibly TRBD1 (5 bases). The V gene's germline CDR1 is MNHEY and CDR2 SMNVEV (reference sequence). The CDR3 covers 17 residues. The V and J ends lost 0 bases and 3 bases respectively, with 18 bases between them. CDR3 sequence reads: CASSLSAGSWGDYEQYF. The CDR3 DNA is TGTGCCAGCAGTTTATCGGCCGGGTCTTGGGGCGACTACGAGCAGTACTTC.

This clone was seen just once. The chain links TRBV19 to TRBJ1-4; no definite D call. The CDR3 loop spans 14 amino acids. Between the trimmed V and J ends, which lost 8 bases and 0 bases, there was a span of 10 bases. The germline V gene has CDR1 LNHDA and CDR2 SQIVND (reference sequence). CDR3 sequence reads: CASEKGATNEKLFF. CDR3 coding DNA: TGTGCCAGTGAGAAGGGTGCAACTAATGAAAAACTGTTTTTT.

The chain combines TRBV5-8 with TRBJ1-1, with 9 bases that match TRBD1. This CDR3 has 14 residues. From germline, CDR1 is SGHTS and CDR2 YDEGEE. With V trimmed by 4 bases and J by 0 bases, 1 base remained unmatched. The CDR3 here is CASSRDRVNTEAFF. CDR3 in DNA: TGTGCCAGCAGCCGGGACAGGGTGAACACTGAAGCTTTCTTT.

This chain links TRBV29-1 with TRBJ2-3; the match to TRBD1 covers 9 bases. With 8 bases clipped from V and 0 bases from J, the junction kept 15 bases outside the gene matches. Germline V lookup: CDR1 SQVTM, CDR2 ANQGSEA. The CDR3 loop spans 17 amino acids. In DNA form, the CDR3 reads TGCAGCCTAGCTGGGACAGGGACTGGATTTAGCACAGATACGCAGTATTTT. Amino acid sequence: CSLAGTGTGFSTDTQYF.

The V and J genes are TRBV29-1 and TRBJ1-2, with 8 nucleotides matching TRBD1. This CDR3 has 16 residues. Germline CDR1 is SQVTM and CDR2 is ANQGSEA. The V segment lost 4 bases and the J segment 1 base; nucleotides outside the gene matches: 11. CDR3 sequence: CSVAHQDREFNYGYTF. The CDR3 nucleotides are TGCAGCGTTGCCCACCAGGACAGGGAGTTTAACTATGGCTACACCTTC.

J is TRBJ1-4 and V is TRBV14; 8 bases match TRBD1. Per germline, CDR1 SGHDN and CDR2 FVKESK. The CDR3 consists of 19 residues. With 0 bases clipped from V and 8 bases from J, the junction kept 17 bases outside the gene matches. CDR3 nucleotide sequence: TGTGCCAGCAGCCAAGAAGAGGGGAATTCACAGGGGGAAAACGAAAAACTGTTTTTT. Encoded protein: CASSQEEGNSQGENEKLFF.

This clone was detected a few times. The genes are TRBV18 and TRBJ2-1; D uncertain. The V gene's germline CDR1 is KGHSH and CDR2 LQKENI. Trimming shortened V by 6 bases and J by 3 bases, and 12 bases separated the two germline ends. The CDR3 has 14 amino acids. The DNA for the CDR3 is TGTGCCAGCTCCCCCGGCAGGCGCTACAATGAGCAGTTCTTC. Its protein is CASSPGRRYNEQFF.

This chain uses TRBV7-9 with TRBJ1-2; D remains unclear. With 5 bases removed from V and 7 bases from J, the gap between germline ends came to 17 bases. The germline gives CDR1 SEHNR, CDR2 FQNEAQ (reference sequence). The CDR3 has 14 residues. In nucleotides, the CDR3 is TGTGCCAGCAGCATCGAGGTCCGAGATTCTGGCTACACCTTC. Translation: CASSIEVRDSGYTF. The full variable domain, with the rest looked up from reference TRBV7-9 and TRBJ1-2, is DTGVSQNPRHKITKRGQNVTFRCDPISEHNRLYWYRQTLGQGPEFLTYFQNEAQLEKSRLLSDRFSAERPKGSFSTLEIQRTEQGDSAMYLCASSIEVRDSGYTFGSGTRLTVV.

V usage is TRBV7-2 and J usage is TRBJ2-5; TRBD2 matches 7 bases. Trimming removed 1 base from V and 2 bases from J; junction bases left unmatched: 1. CDR1 is SGHTA, CDR2 FQGNSA, per germline. CDR3 length equals 14 residues. Here the CDR3 reads CASSLGGGQETQYF. DNA for the CDR3: TGTGCCAGCAGCTTAGGGGGGGGTCAAGAGACCCAGTACTTC.

V is TRBV19 and J is TRBJ2-7, with no clear D. This CDR3 is built from 14 residues. Germline values: CDR1 LNHDA, CDR2 SQIVND (reference sequence). V was cut by 10 bases and J by 0 bases, with 16 bases left in between. The CDR3 nucleotides are TGTGCCACCCTGACACATTCCCCCTCCTACGAGCAGTACTTC. Residues: CATLTHSPSYEQYF.

This rearrangement joins TRBV2 to TRBJ2-3; 12 positions match TRBD2. This CDR3 comprises 15 residues. Germline V gene lookup returns CDR1 SNHLY and CDR2 FYNNEI. The V and J ends lost 6 bases and 0 bases, in that order; junction bases with no gene match: 1. The CDR3 nucleotides read TGTGCCAGCAGGGGGACTAGCGGGAGCACAGATACGCAGTATTTT. Its protein is CASRGTSGSTDTQYF. Full variable domain (missing parts from reference TRBV2 and TRBJ2-3): EPEVTQTPSHQVTQMGQEVILRCVPISNHLYFYWYRQILGQKVEFLVSFYNNEISEKSEIFDDQFSVERPDGSNFTLKIRSTKLEDSAMYFCASRGTSGSTDTQYFGPGTRLTVL.

This clone was detected only once. V gene TRBV7-2 combines with J gene TRBJ2-3; unclear D gene. The CDR3 has 11 amino acids. Germline V gene data show CDR1 as SGHTA and CDR2 as FQGNSA. The V gene lost 8 bases and the J gene lost 11 bases, with 14 bases spanning the gap. DNA of the CDR3: TGTGCCAGCGCCTCCCAGGTCGAGCAGTATTTT. Translating gives CASASQVEQYF.

This clone showed up just once. The rearrangement joins TRBV29-1 to TRBJ2-2; the match to TRBD2 covers 7 bases. This CDR3 has 14 residues. Trimming at V came to 4 bases and at J to 2 bases, leaving 4 bases not matched to a gene. CDR1 is SQVTM, CDR2 ANQGSEA, per germline. The CDR3 loop reads CSVGGGTNTGELFF. CDR3 in DNA: TGCAGCGTTGGGGGGGGGACCAACACCGGGGAGCTGTTTTTT.

V gene TRBV29-1 combines with J gene TRBJ2-1, with D possibly TRBD2 on 5 matching bases. This CDR3 has 15 amino acids. Trimming cost V 6 bases and J 8 bases, with 23 bases left between them. CDR1 is SQVTM and CDR2 is ANQGSEA in the germline V gene. The CDR3 is CSVKKKGLLGDEQFF. DNA for the CDR3: TGCAGCGTCAAAAAAAAGGGCCTCCTGGGAGATGAGCAGTTCTTC.

The V gene is TRBV11-2, the J gene TRBJ2-7, with a possible D match to TRBD2 (5 bases). The CDR3 spans 17 residues. Germline V gives CDR1 SGHAT, CDR2 FQNNGV. V lost 0 bases, J lost 2 bases, and 17 bases lay in between. The CDR3 sequence is CASSLDEVIAYPYEQYF. The CDR3 DNA follows: TGTGCCAGCAGCTTAGATGAAGTTATAGCGTATCCCTACGAGCAGTACTTC.